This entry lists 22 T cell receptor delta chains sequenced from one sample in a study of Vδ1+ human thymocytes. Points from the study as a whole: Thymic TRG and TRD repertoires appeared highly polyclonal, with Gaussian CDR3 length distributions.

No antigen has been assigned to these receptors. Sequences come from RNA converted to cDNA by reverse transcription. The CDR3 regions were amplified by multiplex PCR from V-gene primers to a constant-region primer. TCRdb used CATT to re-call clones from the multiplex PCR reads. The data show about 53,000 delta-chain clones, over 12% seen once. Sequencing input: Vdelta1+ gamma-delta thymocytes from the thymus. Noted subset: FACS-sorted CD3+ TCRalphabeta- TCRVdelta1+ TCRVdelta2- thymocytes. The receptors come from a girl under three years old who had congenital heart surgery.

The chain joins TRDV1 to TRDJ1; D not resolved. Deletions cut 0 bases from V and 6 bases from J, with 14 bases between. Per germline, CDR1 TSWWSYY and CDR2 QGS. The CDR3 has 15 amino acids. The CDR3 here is CALGELPLVEYKLIF. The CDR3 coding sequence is TGTGCTCTTGGGGAACTCCCCCTAGTTGAGTATAAACTCATCTTT.

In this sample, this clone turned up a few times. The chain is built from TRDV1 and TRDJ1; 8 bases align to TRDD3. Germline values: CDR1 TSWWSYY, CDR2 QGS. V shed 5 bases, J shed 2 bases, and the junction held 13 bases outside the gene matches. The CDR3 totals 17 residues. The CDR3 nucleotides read TGTGCTCTTGGGCCAAGGGGGGATCTGGGGGAGACCGATAAACTCATCTTT. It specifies CALGPRGDLGETDKLIF.

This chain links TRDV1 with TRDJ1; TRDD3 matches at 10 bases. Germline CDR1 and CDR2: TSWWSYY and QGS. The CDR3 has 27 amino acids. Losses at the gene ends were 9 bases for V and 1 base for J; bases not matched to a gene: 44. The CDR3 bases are TGTGCTCTCGGTCCCCGGCCGGAACTCCTCGTGGAAAAGAAATTGGTGGGGGATACTAGGGGCACCGATAAACTCATCTTT. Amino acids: CALGPRPELLVEKKLVGDTRGTDKLIF.

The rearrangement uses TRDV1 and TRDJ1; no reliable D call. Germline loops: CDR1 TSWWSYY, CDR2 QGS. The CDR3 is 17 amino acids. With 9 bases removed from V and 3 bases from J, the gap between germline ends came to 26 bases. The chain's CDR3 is CALGNGSTLAAADKLIF. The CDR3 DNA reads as TGTGCTCTCGGGAATGGGTCCACCTTGGCAGCGGCCGATAAACTCATCTTT.

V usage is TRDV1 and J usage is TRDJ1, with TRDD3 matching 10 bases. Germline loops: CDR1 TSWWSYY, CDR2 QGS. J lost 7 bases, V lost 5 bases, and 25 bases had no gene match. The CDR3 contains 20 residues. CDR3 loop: CALGKAANSYDVLGDFKLIF. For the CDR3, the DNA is TGTGCTCTTGGGAAAGCAGCCAACTCCTACGATGTACTGGGGGATTTTAAACTCATCTTT.

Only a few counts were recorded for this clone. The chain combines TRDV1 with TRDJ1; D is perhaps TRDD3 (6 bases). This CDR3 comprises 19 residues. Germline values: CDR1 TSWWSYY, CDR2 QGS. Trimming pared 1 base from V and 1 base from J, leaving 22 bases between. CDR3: CALGEPHRPTDTVTDKLIF. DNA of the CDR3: TGTGCTCTTGGGGAACCCCATAGACCTACGGATACCGTCACCGATAAACTCATCTTT.

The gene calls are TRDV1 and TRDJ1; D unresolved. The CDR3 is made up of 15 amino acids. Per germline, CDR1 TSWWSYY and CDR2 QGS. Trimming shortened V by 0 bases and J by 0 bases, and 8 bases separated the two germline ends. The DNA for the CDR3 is TGTGCTCTTGGGGAACTCAAGAGCTACACCGATAAACTCATCTTT. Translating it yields CALGELKSYTDKLIF.

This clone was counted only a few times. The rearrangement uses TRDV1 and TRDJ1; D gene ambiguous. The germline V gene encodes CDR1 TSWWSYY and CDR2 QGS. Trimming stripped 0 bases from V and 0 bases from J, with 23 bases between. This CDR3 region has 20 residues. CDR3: CALGELVKITTPSYTDKLIF. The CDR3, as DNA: TGTGCTCTTGGGGAACTAGTCAAGATTACTACTCCCTCCTACACCGATAAACTCATCTTT.

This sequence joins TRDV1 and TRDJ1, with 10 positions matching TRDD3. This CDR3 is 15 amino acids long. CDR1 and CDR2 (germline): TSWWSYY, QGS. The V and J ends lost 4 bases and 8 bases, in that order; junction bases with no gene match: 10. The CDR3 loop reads CALGARTGGSGKLIF. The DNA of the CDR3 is TGTGCTCTTGGGGCTCGTACTGGGGGATCGGGGAAACTCATCTTT.

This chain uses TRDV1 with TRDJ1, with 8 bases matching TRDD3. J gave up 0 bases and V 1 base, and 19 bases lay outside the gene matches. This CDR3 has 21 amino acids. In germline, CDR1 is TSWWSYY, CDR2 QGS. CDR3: CALGERITGGHLPRYTDKLIF. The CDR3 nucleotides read TGTGCTCTTGGGGAACGGATTACTGGGGGTCACCTCCCACGTTACACCGATAAACTCATCTTT.

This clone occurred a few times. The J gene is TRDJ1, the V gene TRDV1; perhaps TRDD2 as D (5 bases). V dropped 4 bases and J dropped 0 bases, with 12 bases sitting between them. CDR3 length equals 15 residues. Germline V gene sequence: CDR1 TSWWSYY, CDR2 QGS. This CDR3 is CALGVQLPYTDKLIF. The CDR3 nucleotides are TGTGCTCTTGGGGTACAGCTTCCGTACACCGATAAACTCATCTTT.

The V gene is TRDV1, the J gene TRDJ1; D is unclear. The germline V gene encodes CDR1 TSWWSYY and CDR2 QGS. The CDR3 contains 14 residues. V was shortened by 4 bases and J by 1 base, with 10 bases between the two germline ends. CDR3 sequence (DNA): TGTGCTCTTGGGGGCCCGGGCTCCACCGATAAACTCATCTTT. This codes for CALGGPGSTDKLIF.

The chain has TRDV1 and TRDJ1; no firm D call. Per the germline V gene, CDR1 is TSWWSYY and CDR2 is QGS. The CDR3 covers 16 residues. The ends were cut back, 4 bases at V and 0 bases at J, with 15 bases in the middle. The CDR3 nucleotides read TGTGCTCTTGGGGCTCATCCCCCTTTCTACACCGATAAACTCATCTTT. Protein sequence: CALGAHPPFYTDKLIF.

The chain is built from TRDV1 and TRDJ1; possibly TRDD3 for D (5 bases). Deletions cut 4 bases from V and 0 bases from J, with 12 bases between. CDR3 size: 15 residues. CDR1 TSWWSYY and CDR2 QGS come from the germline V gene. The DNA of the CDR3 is TGTGCTCTTGGGGCTCACGGGGGGTACACCGATAAACTCATCTTT. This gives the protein CALGAHGGYTDKLIF.

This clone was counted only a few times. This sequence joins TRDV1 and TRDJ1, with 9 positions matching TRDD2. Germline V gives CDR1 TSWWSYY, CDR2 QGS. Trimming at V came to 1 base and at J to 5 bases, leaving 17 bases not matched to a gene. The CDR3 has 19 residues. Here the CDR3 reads CALGEPSPFLPKGEDKLIF. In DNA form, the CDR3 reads TGTGCTCTTGGGGAACCATCCCCCTTCCTACCTAAGGGGGAAGATAAACTCATCTTT.

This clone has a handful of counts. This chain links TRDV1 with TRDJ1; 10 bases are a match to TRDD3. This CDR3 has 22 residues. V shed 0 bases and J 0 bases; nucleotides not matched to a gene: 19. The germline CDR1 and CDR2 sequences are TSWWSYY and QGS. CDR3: CALGELRPLPTGGFQYTDKLIF. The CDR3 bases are TGTGCTCTTGGGGAACTGCGTCCCTTGCCTACTGGGGGATTTCAGTACACCGATAAACTCATCTTT.

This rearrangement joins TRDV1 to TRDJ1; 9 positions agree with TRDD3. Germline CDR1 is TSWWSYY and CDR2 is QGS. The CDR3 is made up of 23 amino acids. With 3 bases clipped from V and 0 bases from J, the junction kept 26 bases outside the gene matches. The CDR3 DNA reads TGTGCTCTTGGGGACCAACCTTCTCCCCTGTACTGGGGGACCCTTTCTTACACCGATAAACTCATCTTT. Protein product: CALGDQPSPLYWGTLSYTDKLIF.

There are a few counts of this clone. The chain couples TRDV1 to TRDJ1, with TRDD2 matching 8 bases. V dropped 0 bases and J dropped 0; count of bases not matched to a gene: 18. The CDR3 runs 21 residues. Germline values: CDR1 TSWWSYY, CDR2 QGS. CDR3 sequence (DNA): TGTGCTCTTGGGGAACTAGTTTCTTCCTACTGGTGGGGGGCGGACACCGATAAACTCATCTTT. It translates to CALGELVSSYWWGADTDKLIF.

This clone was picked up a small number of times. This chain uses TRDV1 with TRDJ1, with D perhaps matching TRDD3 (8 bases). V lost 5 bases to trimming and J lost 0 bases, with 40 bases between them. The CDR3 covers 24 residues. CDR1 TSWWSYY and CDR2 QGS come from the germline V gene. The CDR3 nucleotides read TGTGCTCTTGGGATGCCTTCCTGGTGGGGATACAAACGTTCGGAACCTTCGTACACCGATAAACTCATCTTT. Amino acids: CALGMPSWWGYKRSEPSYTDKLIF.

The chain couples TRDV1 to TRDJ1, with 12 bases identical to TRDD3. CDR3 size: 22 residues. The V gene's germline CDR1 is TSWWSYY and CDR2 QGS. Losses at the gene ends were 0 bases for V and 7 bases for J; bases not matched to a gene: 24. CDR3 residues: CALGELPPTLLGWGIRGGKLIF. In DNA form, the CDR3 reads TGTGCTCTTGGGGAACTTCCTCCTACGCTACTCGGCTGGGGGATACGGGGAGGTAAACTCATCTTT.

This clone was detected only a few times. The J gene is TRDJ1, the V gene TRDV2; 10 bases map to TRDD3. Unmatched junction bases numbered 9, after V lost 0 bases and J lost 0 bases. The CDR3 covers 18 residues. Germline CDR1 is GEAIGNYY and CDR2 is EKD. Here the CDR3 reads CACDTEYWGILYTDKLIF. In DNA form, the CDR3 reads TGTGCCTGTGACACCGAGTACTGGGGGATCCTGTACACCGATAAACTCATCTTT.

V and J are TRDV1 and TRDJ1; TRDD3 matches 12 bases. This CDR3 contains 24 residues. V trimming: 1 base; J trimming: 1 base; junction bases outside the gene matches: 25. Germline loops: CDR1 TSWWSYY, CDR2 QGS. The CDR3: CALGEPPAGQAPSTGGYPTDKLIF. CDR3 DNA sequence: TGTGCTCTTGGGGAACCCCCGGCCGGACAGGCTCCGAGTACTGGGGGATACCCCACCGATAAACTCATCTTT.